One sample yielded the 17 T cell receptor beta chains listed below, sequenced in a study of T cells in Graves' hyperthyroidism and ophthalmopathy. TCR beta CDR3 region amplification was performed from RNA transcripts. The primer set for the first-round RT-PCR of the TCR CDR3 was HTBI. TCRdb re-called the multiplex PCR reads through MiXCR, storing one row per CDR3 protein. The table shows 300,000 to 400,000 distinct CDR3 sequences, with around 18% occurring only once. Specimen: blood. Source of these receptors: a man younger than 35 with Graves' ophthalmopathy.

The CDR3, as DNA: TGTGCCAGCTCACCGAAACAGGGAAATTCACCCCTCCACTTT. Encoded protein: CASSPKQGNSPLHF. The V and J genes are TRBV18 and TRBJ1-6, with D perhaps TRBD1 (6 bases). CDR1 is KGHSH, CDR2 LQKENI, per germline. V was cut by 3 bases and J by 7 bases, with 10 bases left in between. The CDR3 runs to 14 residues.

This clonotype occurred a few times. The chain links TRBV24-1 to TRBJ2-3, with D maybe TRBD1 (6 bases). V gave up 4 bases and J gave up 2 bases, with 15 bases separating them. The CDR3 loop spans 16 amino acids. Per the germline V gene, CDR1 is KGHDR and CDR2 is SFDVKD. CDR3 sequence: CATSEQGFISTDTQYF. The CDR3 nucleotides are TGTGCCACCAGTGAACAGGGTTTCATTTCCACAGATACGCAGTATTTT.

Remarks on this clonotype: A read error is possible here, since a much larger clone lies one base away. The genes are TRBV6-2 or TRBV6-3 and TRBJ1-1; tentative D call: TRBD1 (5 bases). Germline CDR1 is MNHEY and CDR2 is SVGEGT. The V end was cut by 6 bases, the J end by 3 bases, with 11 bases between. The CDR3 covers 13 residues. The CDR3 protein is CASRETADTEAFF. The CDR3 DNA reads as TGTGCCAGCAGAGAGACAGCGGACACTGAAGCTTTCTTT.

Many counts were recorded for this clonotype. The rearrangement joins TRBV12-3 or TRBV12-4 to TRBJ1-5; 7 bases fit TRBD1. V trimming: 7 bases; J trimming: 3 bases; junction bases outside the gene matches: 6. This CDR3 comprises 14 residues. The CDR3 coding sequence is TGTGCCAGCAACCTGAGGGGGCTCAATCAGCCCCAGCATTTT. Translating gives CASNLRGLNQPQHF.

A single count supports this clonotype. The V gene is TRBV11-2, the J gene TRBJ2-5; 9 bases agree with TRBD2. After removal of 6 bases from V and 1 base from J, the junction contained 9 bases not matched to a gene. Germline CDR1 is SGHAT and CDR2 is FQNNGV. This CDR3 region has 16 residues. The CDR3 region has the DNA TGTGCCAGCAGAACCAGACTAGCGGAGCCCCAAGAGACCCAGTACTTC. Translation gives CASRTRLAEPQETQYF.

Only one count was recorded for this clonotype. This chain joins TRBV20-1 and TRBJ2-1, with 7 positions matching TRBD1. The V gene end was trimmed by 2 bases and the J gene end by 0 bases; junction bases not matched to a gene: 1. Germline loops: CDR1 DFQATT, CDR2 SNEGSKA (reference sequence). The CDR3 is made up of 14 amino acids. CDR3 nucleotide sequence: TGCAGTGCTAGACGGGACAGCTCCTACAATGAGCAGTTCTTC. Its translation: CSARRDSSYNEQFF.

This clonotype was picked up many times. The J gene is TRBJ2-7, the V gene TRBV15; D remains ambiguous. With 0 bases removed from V and 4 bases from J, the gap between germline ends came to 10 bases. Germline V gives CDR1 LNHNV, CDR2 YYDKDF (reference sequence). The CDR3 runs to 14 residues. The CDR3 region has the DNA TGTGCCACCAGCAGAGATCGCGGAGCTTACGAGCAGTACTTC. Translation gives CATSRDRGAYEQYF. The full variable domain, its missing parts supplied by reference TRBV15 and TRBJ2-7, is DAMVIQNPRYQVTQFGKPVTLSCSQTLNHNVMYWYQQKSSQAPKLLFHYYDKDFNNEADTPDNFQSRRPNTSFCFLDIRSPGLGDTAMYLCATSRDRGAYEQYFGPGTRLTVT.

The chain employs TRBV7-9 and TRBJ2-7; 9 bases map to TRBD1. V lost 1 base to trimming and J lost 5 bases; unmatched junction nucleotides: 6. The germline V gene encodes CDR1 SEHNR and CDR2 FQNEAQ (reference sequence). The CDR3 loop spans 15 amino acids. The CDR3 reads CASSLVGTGNNEQYF. CDR3 nucleotide sequence: TGTGCCAGCAGCTTAGTGGGGACAGGGAACAACGAGCAGTACTTC.

The table lists this clonotype with a few counts. V usage is TRBV7-9 and J usage is TRBJ1-1; TRBD1 matches at 10 bases. Germline values: CDR1 SEHNR, CDR2 FQNEAQ (reference sequence). Trimming at V came to 5 bases and at J to 4 bases, leaving 4 bases not matched to a gene. This CDR3 contains 14 residues. CDR3 loop: CASSGRTGGTEAFF. Written as DNA, the CDR3 is TGTGCCAGCAGCGGCCGGACAGGGGGCACTGAAGCTTTCTTT. Full variable domain (rest looked up from reference TRBV7-9 and TRBJ1-1): DTGVSQNPRHKITKRGQNVTFRCDPISEHNRLYWYRQTLGQGPEFLTYFQNEAQLEKSRLLSDRFSAERPKGSFSTLEIQRTEQGDSAMYLCASSGRTGGTEAFFGQGTRLTVV.

Ten or more counts support this clonotype. The chain carries TRBV3-1 and TRBJ1-2, with unresolved D. Germline V gene sequence: CDR1 LGHDT, CDR2 YNNKEL (reference sequence). This CDR3 contains 12 residues. V was clipped by 0 bases and J by 13 bases, with 12 bases between them. CDR3 amino acids: CASSQDPQVATF. For the CDR3, the DNA is TGTGCCAGCAGCCAAGATCCTCAGGTTGCCACCTTC.

As to this clonotype: A much larger clonotype is one base distant, so this may be a read error. The chain is built from TRBV12-3 or TRBV12-4 and TRBJ2-2, with 8 nucleotides matching TRBD1. Trimming at V came to 9 bases and at J to 2 bases, leaving 11 bases not matched to a gene. The CDR3 is 16 amino acids. The DNA of the CDR3 is TGTGCCAGAAGCCACTTCGGACAGGGAAACACCGGGGAGCTGTTTTTT. Its translation is CARSHFGQGNTGELFF.

Ten or more counts support this clonotype. This chain joins TRBV2 and TRBJ2-7; unclear D gene. This CDR3 has 14 residues. Trimming took 6 bases from V and 2 from J, leaving 14 bases between them. The germline V gene has CDR1 SNHLY and CDR2 FYNNEI. DNA for the CDR3: TGTGCCAGCAGGGTGGCGACGGAGACCTACGAGCAGTACTTC. Residues: CASRVATETYEQYF.

There are a few counts of this clonotype. The chain carries TRBV10-3 and TRBJ1-6; TRBD1 aligns across 10 bases. V dropped 2 bases and J dropped 7; count of bases not matched to a gene: 5. Germline loops: CDR1 ENHRY, CDR2 SYGVKD. The CDR3 is 16 amino acids. CDR3 sequence: CAISEPTGGSNSPLHF. The CDR3 nucleotides are TGTGCCATCAGTGAGCCGACAGGGGGCTCGAATTCACCCCTCCACTTT.

The chain links TRBV11-2 to TRBJ2-2, with 8 nucleotides matching TRBD2. Germline values: CDR1 SGHAT, CDR2 FQNNGV. The ends lost 0 bases at V and 4 bases at J; junction bases unmatched: 1. The CDR3 consists of 15 residues. Written as DNA, the CDR3 is TGTGCCAGCAGCTTAGATGGGACTAGCACCGGGGAGCTGTTTTTT. It codes for CASSLDGTSTGELFF.

This clonotype was detected ten times or more. V usage is TRBV5-1 and J usage is TRBJ1-1; D is unresolved. Trimming shortened V by 1 base and J by 2 bases, and 15 bases separated the two germline ends. The CDR3 loop spans 16 amino acids. Germline-derived CDR1 and CDR2 are SGHRS and YFSETQ. The DNA for the CDR3 is TGCGCCAGCAGCTTGTTGTGGGCCAGCCAAAACACTGAAGCTTTCTTT. Its translation is CASSLLWASQNTEAFF.

Ten or more counts support this clonotype. V usage is TRBV7-3 and J usage is TRBJ1-3, with D possibly matching TRBD1 (5 bases). The CDR3 extends over 14 amino acids. With 0 bases removed from V and 4 bases from J, the gap between germline ends came to 7 bases. The germline V gene has CDR1 SGHTA and CDR2 FQGTGA. The CDR3 coding sequence is TGTGCCAGCAGCTTAACAGGGGTCGGAAACACCATATATTTT. It codes for CASSLTGVGNTIYF. Full variable domain (missing parts from reference TRBV7-3 and TRBJ1-3): GAGVSQTPSNKVTEKGKYVELRCDPISGHTALYWYRQSLGQGPEFLIYFQGTGAADDSGLPNDRFFAVRPEGSVSTLKIQRTERGDSAVYLCASSLTGVGNTIYFGEGSWLTVV.

The genes are TRBV12-3 or TRBV12-4 and TRBJ1-5, with D tentatively TRBD1 (5 bases). The CDR3 runs to 14 residues. V was clipped by 5 bases and J by 1 base, with 9 bases between them. CDR3 DNA: TGTGCCAGCAGTAGGAGGGGCAGCAATCAGCCCCAGCATTTT. Its protein is CASSRRGSNQPQHF.